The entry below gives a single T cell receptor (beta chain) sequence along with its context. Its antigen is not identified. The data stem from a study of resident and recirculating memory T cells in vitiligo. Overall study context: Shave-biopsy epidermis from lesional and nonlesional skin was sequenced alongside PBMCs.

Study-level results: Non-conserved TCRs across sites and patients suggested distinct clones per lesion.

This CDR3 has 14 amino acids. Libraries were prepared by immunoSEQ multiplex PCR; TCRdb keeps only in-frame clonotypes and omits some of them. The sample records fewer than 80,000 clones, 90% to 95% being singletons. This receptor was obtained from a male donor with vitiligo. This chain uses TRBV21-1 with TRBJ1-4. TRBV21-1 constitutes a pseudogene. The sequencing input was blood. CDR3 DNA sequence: TGTGCCAGCAGCACCCGTGCAACTAATGAAAAACTGTTTTTT. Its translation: CASSTRATNEKLFF.